Shown below are 18 T cell receptor beta chains from a single sample sequenced in a study of response to subunit inactivated influenza vaccine. Using its own MiXCR run on the RT-PCR reads, TCRdb lists one record per CDR3 protein. The repertoire consists of 450,000 to 600,000 distinct CDR3 sequences, with approximately 15% occurring once and the leading ten covering 3% to 3.5%. Specimen: CD4+ T cells sorted from PBMCs, collected 23 months after vaccination. Receptors were obtained from a man aged 45 to 75 who received an inactivated influenza vaccine.

This clonotype was counted once. This chain uses TRBV7-2 with TRBJ2-3; no firm D call. This CDR3 comprises 15 residues. V was shortened by 5 bases and J by 3 bases, with 15 bases between the two germline ends. The germline V gene has CDR1 SGHTA and CDR2 FQGNSA. CDR3 DNA: TGTGCCAGCAGCCCCCTCGGGCAGACTACAGATACGCAGTATTTT. Translation: CASSPLGQTTDTQYF.

This clonotype was found a few times. V and J are TRBV5-4 and TRBJ2-2; no clear D gene. Germline loops: CDR1 SGHNT, CDR2 YYREEE (reference sequence). Trimming took off 4 bases at V and 9 bases at J, with 13 bases between the two ends. CDR3 length: 13 residues. CDR3: CASSPANGRELFF. CDR3 nucleotide sequence: TGTGCCAGCAGCCCCGCTAATGGCAGGGAGCTGTTTTTT.

This clonotype was picked up many times. This sequence joins TRBV3-1 and TRBJ1-1; TRBD1 might be the D (5 bases). Trimming took 3 bases from V and 5 from J, leaving 10 bases between them. Germline CDR1 LGHDT, CDR2 YNNKEL (reference sequence). The CDR3 covers 13 residues. Here the CDR3 reads CASSQFGGTEAFF. The CDR3, as DNA: TGTGCCAGCAGCCAGTTCGGGGGTACTGAAGCTTTCTTT. Drawing the rest from reference TRBV3-1 and TRBJ1-1, the complete variable domain is DTAVSQTPKYLVTQMGNDKSIKCEQNLGHDTMYWYKQDSKKFLKIMFSYNNKELIINETVPNRFSPKSPDKAHLNLHINSLELGDSAVYFCASSQFGGTEAFFGQGTRLTVV.

This clonotype was picked up a small number of times. The J gene is TRBJ2-5, the V gene TRBV6-2 or TRBV6-3, with 7 bases matching TRBD1. CDR3 length: 15 residues. Germline lookup yields CDR1 MNHEY and CDR2 SVGEGT. The V gene end was trimmed by 6 bases and the J gene end by 5 bases; junction bases not matched to a gene: 12. The CDR3: CASSRNRQGWETQYF. CDR3 coding DNA: TGTGCCAGCAGCCGTAATAGACAGGGATGGGAGACCCAGTACTTC.

The J gene is TRBJ1-4, the V gene TRBV4-2, with D unresolved. This CDR3 has 18 amino acids. Germline V gives CDR1 LGHNA, CDR2 YNFKEQ. The V and J ends lost 0 bases and 2 bases respectively, with 16 bases between them. CDR3 bases: TGTGCCAGCAGCCAAGATCGGTTGGCCAGCGGCACTAATGAAAAACTGTTTTTT. Amino acid sequence: CASSQDRLASGTNEKLFF.

The sample holds many counts of this clonotype. The chain combines TRBV30 with TRBJ2-7; no reliable D call. Germline V gene sequence: CDR1 GTSNPN, CDR2 SVGIG (reference sequence). Trimming left V 5 bases short and J 1 base short, with 9 bases between. This CDR3 comprises 12 residues. CDR3 sequence reads: CAWSIGSYEQYF. The CDR3, as DNA: TGTGCCTGGTCTATTGGATCCTACGAGCAGTACTTC.

This clonotype was counted a few times. This chain connects TRBV11-2 to TRBJ2-1, with TRBD2 identical over 11 bases. CDR3 length equals 17 residues. Germline lookup yields CDR1 SGHAT and CDR2 FQNNGV. V trimming: 6 bases; J trimming: 7 bases; junction bases outside the gene matches: 14. DNA of the CDR3: TGTGCCAGCAGTAAGTTGGTAGGGCTAGCGGGAGGAAATGAGCAGTTCTTC. This encodes CASSKLVGLAGGNEQFF.

The chain combines TRBV20-1 with TRBJ2-1; 8 nucleotides agree with TRBD2. Germline values: CDR1 DFQATT, CDR2 SNEGSKA (reference sequence). V lost 6 bases, J lost 7 bases, and 14 bases stayed unmatched. The CDR3 covers 15 residues. The CDR3 DNA reads as TGCAGTGCCGAACCGAACAAGCGGGAGAGGAATGAGCAGTTCTTC. It is translated as CSAEPNKRERNEQFF.

There are a few counts of this clonotype. The V gene is TRBV5-5, the J gene TRBJ2-5; a weak D match, TRBD1 (5 bases). V lost 0 bases to trimming and J lost 5 bases, with 11 bases between them. The CDR3 loop spans 14 amino acids. The germline CDR1 and CDR2 sequences are SGHKS and YYEKEE (reference sequence). CDR3 sequence: CASSLDRNSETQYF. The CDR3 DNA reads TGTGCCAGCAGCTTGGACAGGAACTCGGAGACCCAGTACTTC. Filled out from reference TRBV5-5 and TRBJ2-5, the complete variable domain reads DAGVTQSPTHLIKTRGQQVTLRCSPISGHKSVSWYQQVLGQGPQFIFQYYEKEERGRGNFPDRFSARQFPNYSSELNVNALLLGDSALYLCASSLDRNSETQYFGPGTRLLVL.

The chain recombines TRBV7-2 with TRBJ2-3; 10 positions agree with TRBD2. The CDR3 sequence is 16 residues long. With V trimmed by 5 bases and J by 4 bases, 9 bases remained unmatched. The germline gives CDR1 SGHTA, CDR2 FQGNSA. The CDR3 DNA sequence: TGTGCCAGCAGCCCCATAGCGGGAGGACAAGCAGATACGCAGTATTTT. Translating it yields CASSPIAGGQADTQYF. The entire variable domain, with the rest obtained from reference TRBV7-2 and TRBJ2-3, is as follows: GAGVSQSPSNKVTEKGKDVELRCDPISGHTALYWYRQSLGQGLEFLIYFQGNSAPDKSGLPSDRFSAERTGGSVSTLTIQRTQQEDSAVYLCASSPIAGGQADTQYFGPGTRLTVL.

This clonotype came up a few times. The V and J genes are TRBV12-3 or TRBV12-4 and TRBJ2-3; maybe TRBD2 (6 bases). The CDR3 extends over 15 amino acids. V was cut by 3 bases and J by 1 base, with 11 bases left in between. CDR3 in amino acids: CASSFEEGGTDTQYF. The CDR3, as DNA: TGTGCCAGCAGTTTCGAGGAGGGTGGCACAGATACGCAGTATTTT.

The gene calls are TRBV7-2 and TRBJ2-1, with 7 bases matching TRBD2. CDR3 length equals 16 residues. Germline assignment: CDR1 SGHTA and CDR2 FQGNSA. The V segment lost 3 bases and the J segment 0 bases; nucleotides outside the gene matches: 5. DNA of the CDR3: TGTGCCAGCAGCTTTTGGGGCGGGAGCTCCTACAATGAGCAGTTCTTC. Translation: CASSFWGGSSYNEQFF.

V usage is TRBV12-3 or TRBV12-4 and J usage is TRBJ1-1; D possibly corresponds to TRBD1 (5 bases). Trimming left V 1 base short and J 4 bases short, with 10 bases between. The CDR3 extends over 14 amino acids. The CDR3 spells CASSLDWGGTEAFF. In nucleotides, the CDR3 is TGTGCCAGCAGTTTAGATTGGGGGGGCACTGAAGCTTTCTTT.

The sample holds a few counts of this clonotype. V usage is TRBV30 and J usage is TRBJ2-1; the D gene is possibly TRBD1 (5 bases). The germline V and J ends were trimmed by 0 bases and 9 bases, with 12 bases remaining between them. This CDR3 comprises 13 residues. CDR1 and CDR2 from the germline V gene are GTSNPN and SVGIG (reference sequence). The CDR3 coding sequence is TGTGCCTGGAGTGTATATCAGGGCGGTGAGCAGTTCTTC. Translated, it gives CAWSVYQGGEQFF.

This clonotype has only a few counts. The CDR3 DNA reads TGTGCCAGCTCACCGCCAGGACAGGGTTCATCCGGGGAGCTGTTTTTT. Its protein is CASSPPGQGSSGELFF. The V gene is TRBV18, the J gene TRBJ2-2, with 8 bases aligning to TRBD1. The CDR3 is made up of 16 amino acids. Germline CDR1 KGHSH, CDR2 LQKENI. With 3 bases clipped from V and 6 bases from J, the junction kept 9 bases outside the gene matches.

This clonotype has just a few counts. This chain uses TRBV29-1 with TRBJ1-2, with a weak D call TRBD1 (5 bases). The ends were cut back, 4 bases at V and 0 bases at J, with 6 bases in the middle. Germline V lookup: CDR1 SQVTM, CDR2 ANQGSEA. There are 12 residues in the CDR3. CDR3 in amino acids: CSVVGPNYGYTF. In nucleotides, the CDR3 is TGCAGCGTTGTGGGACCTAACTATGGCTACACCTTC.

The chain links TRBV12-3 or TRBV12-4 to TRBJ2-2; TRBD1 matches 7 bases. The CDR3 has 12 amino acids. The J segment lost 6 bases and the V segment lost 10 bases, leaving 5 bases of the junction unmatched. CDR3 loop: CATSRGSGELFF. The CDR3 nucleotides are TGTGCCACTTCCAGGGGGTCCGGGGAGCTGTTTTTT.

V and J are TRBV2 and TRBJ2-1, with TRBD2 matching 9 bases. CDR1 is SNHLY, CDR2 FYNNEI, per germline. This CDR3 contains 13 residues. The CDR3 region is CSESASGIGEQFF. The CDR3 DNA sequence: TGTTCAGAAAGTGCTAGCGGGATTGGTGAGCAGTTCTTC.